This T cell receptor (beta chain) was obtained from a study of T cell responses to AZD1222 COVID-19 vaccine (dated by TCRdb to the early 2020s). For the study in its entirety: A total of over 230 trial participants underwent TCR sequencing, of whom 207 had received two doses of AZD1222 and around 25 had received two doses of the MenACWY control vaccine. Trial participants were enrolled by age into 18-55, 56-69 and 70-plus year subgroups, with approximately 160, 26 and 62 TCR-sequenced participants respectively. General findings and caveats noted by the study authors: Because no day 14 peak-response samples were available, the repertoires could be characterized only after the peak T cell response. Participants were mostly white British, with more females than males. The authors suggested clonal diversity may have been underestimated. Only five to seven AZD1222 recipients were SARS-CoV-2 seropositive at baseline, limiting conclusions about previously exposed vaccinees. Nearly half of unique spike-specific TCRs reportedly recognized epitopes outside regions mutated in the B.1.351 and B.1.1.7 variants. A significant rise in spike-specific TCR breadth and depth was observed after two AZD1222 doses relative to day 0 and relative to MenACWY recipients. Vaccine-associated CD4 TCRs spanned the whole spike protein, with dominant responses in regions 160-218 and 743-854. In the small 56-69-year group, the increase in depth fell short of significance, most likely because of low power.

This clone was counted only a few times. Its antigen specificity is not known. Base qualities are not recorded, but no much larger clone differs from it by a single base. The sample's time point label, decoded: about 28 days (+/-7) after the second vaccine dose. AZD1222 recipients whose second dose came at about 4 weeks and those whose second dose came at about 12 weeks were combined into one group, since spike-specific TCR depth and breadth did not differ between the two schedules. Vaccinee samples came from UK trials COV001 and COV002, including a single-blind randomized controlled phase 2/3 trial of AZD1222 (ChAdOx1 nCoV-19) in healthy adults. For TCRbeta chain sequencing, PBMC samples were collected from trial participants at day 0 and at day 28 after the second dose. The CDR3 regions of human TCRbeta chains were subjected to immunosequencing. Per the authors' processing: TCRs in the repertoires were compared against a reference library of SARS-CoV-2-specific TCRs that had been generated with the MIRA antigen-specificity platform. Breadth was defined as the fraction of unique TCRs that were SARS-CoV-2-associated, and depth was defined as the fraction of total T cells that were SARS-CoV-2-associated. Using the MIRA data, each spike-specific TCR was assigned both to the spike region to which the TCR was reactive and to a CD4 or CD8 class. Log10-transformed breadth and depth values were compared by one-way ANOVA with Sidak's multiple comparisons tests. Sourced from immuneACCESS, this table was stored by TCRdb with only in-frame sequences that have V and J called. A share of the clones is absent; for the studies checked, an unresolved V gene accounts for under half, and the remainder has no known explanation. V and J calls plus clone size are reproduced from that table; the DNA served to infer D and trimming. For this sample there are about 17,000 clones; 80% appear just once. 13% to 15% of the sample is held by the ten biggest clonotypes.

This receptor was obtained from an adult who received the AZD1222 COVID-19 vaccine. The sample in question was peripheral blood, obtained 28 days after the second AZD1222 dose.

The CDR3 in this case is CASSENNNFNSPLHF. The sequence in DNA is TGTGCCAGCAGTGAGAACAACAATTTTAATTCACCCCTCCACTTT. This sequence uses TRBV2 and TRBJ1-6, with the D gene not confidently named. In the germline V gene, CDR1 corresponds to SNHLY and CDR2 to FYNNEI. Inclusive of the bounding cysteine and phenylalanine, the CDR3 is 15 residues long. The CDR3 DNA has 45 bases and is translated from base 1. Trimming removed 3 bases from V and 6 bases from J, leaving 12 bases between the germline ends.